The text below deals with one T cell receptor (beta chain). The target antigen is unknown. The data were obtained in a study of naive and memory T cell subsets. Study-wide results and limits: Possibly reflecting memory cells re-expressing CD45RA, a few larger clonotypes occurred in naive repertoires, especially CD8. Each distinct alpha or beta sequence counts as one clonotype.

An equimolar mix of two oligonucleotides served as the beta constant-region primer for TRBC1 and TRBC2. The ligated cDNA underwent four PCR rounds using SP2 and nested alpha and beta constant-region primers. TCRdb reanalysed the UMI-ligation and nested PCR reads using MiXCR and keeps one entry per CDR3 protein. The repertoire holds 99,000 or so distinct CDR3 sequences, with 13% to 15% as singletons. Per the germline V gene, CDR1 is LGHNA and CDR2 is YSLEER. V gave up 0 bases and J gave up 2 bases, with 12 bases separating them. The CDR3 is 16 residues long. Sequenced input: naive CD8+ T cells from blood. This TCR came from a human donor in good health. The V gene is TRBV4-3, the J gene TRBJ2-3; D is possibly TRBD1 (5 bases). The CDR3 DNA is TGCGCCAGCAGCCAAGATGGGGCCCTAACCACAGATACGCAGTATTTT. It encodes CASSQDGALTTDTQYF.